These T cell receptor beta chains were read from a single sample in a study of T cells in Graves' hyperthyroidism and ophthalmopathy. Each CDR3 protein is one row after TCRdb ran MiXCR on the multiplex PCR reads. The repertoire holds about 160,000 distinct CDR3 sequences, about 9.4% seen once, with approximately 24% in the top ten. The sequencing sample was made of blood. The receptor source for this set is a woman aged 18-35 years with Graves' hyperthyroidism that later progressed to Graves' ophthalmopathy. Each CDR3 is given with its conserved first and last residue. A D gene is named only where the DNA matches it firmly. Not all rows give a size; the values are once, few, many and, for expanded clones, a class.

J gene | clone size | D gene | V gene | CDR3 DNA | CDR3 protein
TRBJ2-7 | many | TRBD1 | TRBV5-5 | TGTGCCAGCAGCTTCTCGGACAGGGTGGACTACGAGCAGTACTTC | CASSFSDRVDYEQYF
TRBJ1-1 | many | - | TRBV27 | TGTGCCAGCAGTTTGCGGCAGGGGTTTGAAGCTTTCTTT | CASSLRQGFEAFF
TRBJ2-3 | - | TRBD1 | TRBV24-1 | TGTGCCACCAGCCCGGGACAGGGTTCAGATACGCAGTATTTT | CATSPGQGSDTQYF
TRBJ2-1 | many | - | TRBV7-2 | TGTGCCAGCAGCCTATGGGACTTTGATAATGAGCAGTTCTTC | CASSLWDFDNEQFF
TRBJ2-3 | many | - | TRBV7-9 | TGTGCCAGCAGCTTAGCTAGCGCCAGCACAGATACGCAGTATTTT | CASSLASASTDTQYF
TRBJ1-1 | many | TRBD1 | TRBV7-9 | TGTGCCAGCAGCCAGCGGACAGGGGGCGCGAAGAACACTGAAGCTTTCTTT | CASSQRTGGAKNTEAFF
TRBJ1-6 | many | - | TRBV10-3 | TGTGCCATCAGTGAGAAGGCAGGGGTAACAAATTCACCCCTCCACTTT | CAISEKAGVTNSPLHF
TRBJ2-7 | - | - | TRBV6-5 | TGTGCCAGCAGTTACCCAGGCCGGGGGGAGCAGTACTTC | CASSYPGRGEQYF
TRBJ1-6 | many | TRBD1 | TRBV18 | TGTGCCAGCTCACCACAGGGGGCTTCACCCCTCCACTTT | CASSPQGASPLHF
TRBJ2-2 | - | - | TRBV27 | TGTGCCAGCAGTTTAGATTTTCCCGGGGAGCTGTTTTTT | CASSLDFPGELFF
TRBJ1-3 | few | - | TRBV3-1 | TGTGCCAGCAGCCAGTTCTCTGGAAACACCATATATTTT | CASSQFSGNTIYF
TRBJ1-5 | few | - | TRBV18 | TGTGCCAGCTCACCTTTTGGGGGTGGCAATCAGCCCCAGCATTTT | CASSPFGGGNQPQHF
TRBJ2-1 | few | TRBD1 | TRBV19 | TGTGCCAGTAGTAGAAACCGGGACAGGCAATACAATGAGCAGTTCTTC | CASSRNRDRQYNEQFF
TRBJ2-1 | many | TRBD1 | TRBV27 | TGTGCCAGCAGTCCCCTCCCGACAGGGGAGCAGTTCTTC | CASSPLPTGEQFF
TRBJ2-3 | many | - | TRBV24-1 | TGTGCCACCTCCGCGGGCGGGGCAGATACGCAGTATTTT | CATSAGGADTQYF
TRBJ2-4 | many | TRBD2 | TRBV28 | TGTGCCAGCAGTTTCCTGACCTACGCCCAACTAGCGGGAGGGGCCAAAAACATTCAGTACTTC | CASSFLTYAQLAGGAKNIQYF
TRBJ1-2 | many | - | TRBV30 | TGTGCCTGGAGTCTGTGGGGGGGTGGCTATGGCTACACCTTC | CAWSLWGGGYGYTF
TRBJ2-5 | - | - | TRBV11-2 | TGTGCCAGCAGCTTAGTATCTAGGGGTCACGGAGAGACCCAGTACTTC | CASSLVSRGHGETQYF
TRBJ2-3 | few | - | TRBV25-1 | TGTGCCAGCAGTGTCGTGCAGACAGATACGCAGTATTTT | CASSVVQTDTQYF
TRBJ1-1 | - | - | TRBV11-2 | TGTGCCAGCAAATTCCAGGGGCTGGACACTGAAGCTTTCTTT | CASKFQGLDTEAFF
TRBJ1-1 | many | - | TRBV5-1 | TGCGCCAGCAGCTTGGTTTTTGGACAGAGAAACACTGAAGCTTTCTTT | CASSLVFGQRNTEAFF
TRBJ1-1 | many | - | TRBV5-6 | TGTGCCAGCAGCTCAGGGGTTCAGAACACTGAAGCTTTCTTT | CASSSGVQNTEAFF
TRBJ2-3 | many | - | TRBV6-5 | TGTGCCAGCAGTTACTCAGCTAGCACAGATACGCAGTATTTT | CASSYSASTDTQYF
TRBJ1-2 | many | - | TRBV27 | TGTGCCAGCAGTTTATTTTCTGCAGGGTTCGATGGCTACACCTTC | CASSLFSAGFDGYTF
TRBJ2-5 | many | - | TRBV20-1 | TGCAGTGCTAGTGGGCTCCAAGAGACCCAGTACTTC | CSASGLQETQYF
TRBJ2-3 | - | - | TRBV4-2 | TGTGCCAGCAGCCAAGATCGGGGAGTAATCGCAGATACGCAGTATTTT | CASSQDRGVIADTQYF
TRBJ1-5 | few | - | TRBV24-1 | TGTGCCACCAGTGACAGGGGCAATCAGCCCCAGCATTTT | CATSDRGNQPQHF
TRBJ2-2 | - | - | TRBV10-3 | TGTGCCATCAGTGGGGGGATACGGAACACCGGGGAGCTGTTTTTT | CAISGGIRNTGELFF
TRBJ1-1 | many | - | TRBV2 | TGTGCCAGCAGTGAACAGGGCCAAATGAACACTGAAGCTTTCTTT | CASSEQGQMNTEAFF
TRBJ1-6 | many | - | TRBV6-1 | TGTGCCAGCAGAGCAGGAGACTATAATTCACCCCTCCACTTT | CASRAGDYNSPLHF
TRBJ2-1 | many | TRBD1 | TRBV20-1 | TGCAGTGCCCTAGCGACAGGGGCAGGCTCCTACAATGAGCAGTTCTTC | CSALATGAGSYNEQFF
TRBJ2-7 | - | TRBD2 | TRBV30 | TGTGCCTCCTCTAGCGGTTCCACCTGCGAGCAGTACTTC | CASSSGSTCEQYF
TRBJ1-2 | many | TRBD1 | TRBV20-1 | TGCAGTGCTAGAAGTGACAGGGGGATTAACTATGGCTACACCTTC | CSARSDRGINYGYTF
TRBJ2-1 | many | TRBD2 | TRBV5-5 | TGTGCCAGCAGCCCACAGGGACTAGCGGGTCTCAATGAGCAGTTCTTC | CASSPQGLAGLNEQFF
TRBJ2-1 | - | - | TRBV20-1 | TGCAGTGCTAGAGATCCCCTTCTCAATGAGCAGTTCTTC | CSARDPLLNEQFF
TRBJ1-6 | many | - | TRBV28 | TGTGCCAGCAGCGTAGTAGGGGAGAATAATTCACCCCTCCACTTT | CASSVVGENNSPLHF
TRBJ1-1 | many | TRBD1 | TRBV19 | TGTGCCAGTAGTACTGACAGGGACACTGAAGCTTTCTTT | CASSTDRDTEAFF
TRBJ2-1 | many | TRBD2 | TRBV27 | TGTGCCAGCAGTTTATTAGGGTCGGGGGGACGCAATGAGCAGTTCTTC | CASSLLGSGGRNEQFF
TRBJ2-6 | many | - | TRBV10-3 | TGTGCCATCAGACAAGGGTTATCTGGGGCCAACGTCCTGACTTTC | CAIRQGLSGANVLTF
TRBJ1-5 | - | TRBD1 | TRBV5-8 | TGTGCCAGCAGCTTTTGGCAGGGGGCTCCCAATCAGCCCCAGCATTTT | CASSFWQGAPNQPQHF
TRBJ1-1 | many | TRBD1 | TRBV28 | TGTGCCGGCCGGGACAGCATGAACACTAAAGCTTTCTTT | CAGRDSMNTKAFF
TRBJ1-1 | many | - | TRBV27 | TGTGCCAGCCGGAGGAGGGAGGGTGAAGCTTTCTTT | CASRRREGEAFF
TRBJ2-5 | many | - | TRBV7-6 | TGTGCCAGCAGCTTAGACACGGGAGAAAGAGAGACCCAGTACTTC | CASSLDTGERETQYF
TRBJ2-5 | many | - | TRBV20-1 | TGCAGTGCGTCTAGAGATCCAGAGGAGACCCAGTACTTC | CSASRDPEETQYF